The present T cell receptor beta chain was sequenced within a study of chemoradiotherapy in HPV16-positive cancers. Assay used: immunoSEQ multiplex PCR; TCRdb lists only in-frame clones, some missing. Of some 12,000 clones listed, 90% are singletons. Whole-study results and caveats: During treatment, candidate HPV-specific clones and E7-related motifs expanded in tumor. Better recurrence-free survival went with HPV-responsive T-cell expansion in HPV16-positive patients.

Regarding this clone: Its antigen is not known.

This specimen was taken from a patient who underwent chemoradiotherapy. The clonotype comes from a human donor with HPV-associated anogenital cancer.

CDR3 DNA: TGTGCCAGCAGCGAAGCCGGGGGCTTAATGAACACTGAAGCTTTCTTT. This encodes CASSEAGGLMNTEAFF. This sequence joins TRBV7-8 and TRBJ1-1, with a weak D call TRBD1 (6 bases). Germline loops: CDR1 SGHVS, CDR2 FQNEAQ. V was trimmed by 5 bases and J by 0 bases, leaving 16 bases between them. This CDR3 region has 16 residues.